This T cell receptor (beta chain) came from a study of OX40 agonist ivuxolimab in advanced cancers. Study-wide findings and caveats: No determination was made of the antigen specificity of the expanded peripheral T cells.

On this clone: Antigen unknown.

Trimming pared 2 bases from V and 0 bases from J, leaving 7 bases between. CDR3 length: 15 residues. From germline, CDR1 is MDHEN and CDR2 SYDVKM. Clones were read by immunoSEQ multiplex PCR, and TCRdb kept only the in-frame ones, dropping some. The sample shows approximately 94,000 clones, about 92% of them seen only once. The sequenced sample was CD4+ or CD8+ T cells sorted from blood, obtained in a trial of the OX40 agonist ivuxolimab. The V and J genes are TRBV28 and TRBJ2-2, with D unclear. The TCR comes from an adult with an advanced solid tumor such as melanoma, head and neck, liver or kidney cancer. CDR3 sequence (DNA): TGTGCCAGCAGTTTAAATCCGGCGAACACCGGGGAGCTGTTTTTT. It is translated as CASSLNPANTGELFF.